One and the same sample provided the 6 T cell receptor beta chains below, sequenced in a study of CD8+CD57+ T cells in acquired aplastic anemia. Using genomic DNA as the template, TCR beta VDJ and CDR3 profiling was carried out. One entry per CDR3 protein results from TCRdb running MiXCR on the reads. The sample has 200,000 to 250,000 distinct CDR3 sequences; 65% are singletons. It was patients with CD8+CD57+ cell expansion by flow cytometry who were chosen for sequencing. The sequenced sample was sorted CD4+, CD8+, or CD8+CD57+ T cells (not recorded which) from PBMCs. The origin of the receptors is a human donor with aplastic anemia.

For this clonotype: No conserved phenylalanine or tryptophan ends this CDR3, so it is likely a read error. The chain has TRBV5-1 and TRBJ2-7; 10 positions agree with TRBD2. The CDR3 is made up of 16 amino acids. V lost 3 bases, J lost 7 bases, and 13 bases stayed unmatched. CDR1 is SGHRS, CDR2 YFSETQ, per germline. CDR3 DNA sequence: TGCGCCAGCAGCTCCCTTAGCGGGGGGCTGTACAATGAGCAGTACTCC. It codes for CASSSLSGGLYNEQYS.

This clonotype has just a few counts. The CDR3 bases are TGCGCCAGCAGTGATGGTCAGGGGATTAGGAATCAGCCCCAGCATTTT. This encodes CASSDGQGIRNQPQHF. V usage is TRBV10-2 and J usage is TRBJ1-5; a possible D gene is TRBD1 (6 bases). Germline lookup yields CDR1 WSHSY and CDR2 SAAADI. V was trimmed by 3 bases and J by 4 bases, leaving 16 bases between them. CDR3 length: 16 residues.

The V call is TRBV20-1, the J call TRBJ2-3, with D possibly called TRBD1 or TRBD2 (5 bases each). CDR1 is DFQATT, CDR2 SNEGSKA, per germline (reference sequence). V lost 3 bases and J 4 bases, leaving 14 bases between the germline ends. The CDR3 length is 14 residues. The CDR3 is CSARARLGPDTQYF. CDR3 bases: TGCAGTGCTAGGGCGCGGCTGGGACCAGATACGCAGTATTTT.

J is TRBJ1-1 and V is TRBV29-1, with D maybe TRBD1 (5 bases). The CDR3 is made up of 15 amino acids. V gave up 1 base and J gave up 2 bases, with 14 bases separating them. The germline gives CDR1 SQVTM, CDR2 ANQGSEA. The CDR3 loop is CSVEVAGIINTEAFF. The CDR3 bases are TGCAGCGTTGAAGTGGCAGGGATTATAAACACTGAAGCTTTCTTT. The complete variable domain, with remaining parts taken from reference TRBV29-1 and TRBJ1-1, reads SAVISQKPSRDICQRGTSLTIQCQVDSQVTMMFWYRQQPGQSLTLIATANQGSEATYESGFVIDKFPISRPNLTFSTLTVSNMSPEDSSIYLCSVEVAGIINTEAFFGQGTRLTVV.

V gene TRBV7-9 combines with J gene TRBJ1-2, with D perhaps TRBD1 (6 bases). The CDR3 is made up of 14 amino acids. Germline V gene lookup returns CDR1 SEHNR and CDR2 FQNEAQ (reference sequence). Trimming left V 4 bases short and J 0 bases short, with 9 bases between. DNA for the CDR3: TGTGCCAGCAGCTCACAGGGATCTAACTATGGCTACACCTTC. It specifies CASSSQGSNYGYTF.

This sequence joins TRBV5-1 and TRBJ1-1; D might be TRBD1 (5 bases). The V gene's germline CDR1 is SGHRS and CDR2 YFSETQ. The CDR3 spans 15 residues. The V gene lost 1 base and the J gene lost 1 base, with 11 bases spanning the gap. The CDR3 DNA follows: TGCGCCAGCAGCTTGCGAGGGGCCCCGAACACTGAAGCTTTCTTT. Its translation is CASSLRGAPNTEAFF.